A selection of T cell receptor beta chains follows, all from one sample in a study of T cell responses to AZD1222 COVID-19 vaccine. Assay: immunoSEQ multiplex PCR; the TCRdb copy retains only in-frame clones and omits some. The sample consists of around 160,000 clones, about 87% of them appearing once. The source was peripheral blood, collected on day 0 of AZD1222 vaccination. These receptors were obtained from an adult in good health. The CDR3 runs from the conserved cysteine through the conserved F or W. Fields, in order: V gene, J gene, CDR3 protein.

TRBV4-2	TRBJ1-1	CASSQDGTDNTEAFF
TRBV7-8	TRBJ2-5	CASSFQETQYF
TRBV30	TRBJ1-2	CAWSRGTDHGYTF
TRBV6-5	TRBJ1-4	CASTRQGGQEKLFF
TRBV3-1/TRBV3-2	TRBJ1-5	CASSQGGVQPQHF
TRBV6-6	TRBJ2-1	CASSYPGDNEQFF
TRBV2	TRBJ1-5	CASSTQGWQPQHF
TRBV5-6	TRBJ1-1	CASSPDRGRTEAFF
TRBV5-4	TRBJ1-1	CASSAPADRAAVGAFF
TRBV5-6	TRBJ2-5	CASRQWGRQETQYF
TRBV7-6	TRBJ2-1	CASSPRASSYNEQFF
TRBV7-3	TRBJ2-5	CASSLSFLGGGETQYF
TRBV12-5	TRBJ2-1	CASGYEGLDNEQFF
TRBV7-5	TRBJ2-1	CARSPRGRLSPFSNEQFF
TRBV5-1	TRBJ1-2	CASSLYFQGPDGYTF
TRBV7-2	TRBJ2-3	CASSLVVSGGHRSTDTQYF
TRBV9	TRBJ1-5	CASSVEGSGQPQHF
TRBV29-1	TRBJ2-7	CSVLAEPSYEQYF
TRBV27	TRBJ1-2	CASSTSVYYGYTF
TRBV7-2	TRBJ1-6	CASSLATRGVYNSPLHF
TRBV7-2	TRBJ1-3	CASSLATGSGNTIYF
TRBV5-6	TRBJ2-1	CASSPTTTNEQFF
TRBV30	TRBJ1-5	CAWSLGGNQPQHF
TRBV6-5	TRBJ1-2	CASSYSFSEGGYGYTF
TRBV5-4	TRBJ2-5	CASSPGWAQETQYF
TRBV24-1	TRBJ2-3	CATSEPSTDTQYF
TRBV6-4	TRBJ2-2	CASSRDGTGELFF
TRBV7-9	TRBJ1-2	CASSSSSVYGYTF
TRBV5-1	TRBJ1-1	CASRTTVNTEAFF
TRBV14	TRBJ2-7	CASSRGQGTYEQYF
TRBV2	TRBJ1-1	CASMREGGMNTEAFF
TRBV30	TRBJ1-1	CAWSVLGALNTEAFF
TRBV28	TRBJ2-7	CASSSPGQSNYEQYF
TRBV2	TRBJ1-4	CASRVRFGSEKLFF
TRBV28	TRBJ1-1	CASSLLSTEAFF
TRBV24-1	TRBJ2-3	CATSALSGGPRDTQYF
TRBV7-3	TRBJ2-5	CASSQGWDGDHQETQYF
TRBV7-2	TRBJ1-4	CASSSSGAGAGEKLFF
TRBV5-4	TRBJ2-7	CASRPQGNPSYEQYF
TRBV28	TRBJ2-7	CASSRFISAADHEQYF
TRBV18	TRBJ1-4	CASSPQTNEKLFF
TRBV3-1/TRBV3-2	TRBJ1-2	CASSQPGPYTF
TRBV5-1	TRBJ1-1	CASTPGQNLNTEAFF
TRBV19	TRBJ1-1	CASNTGLGRGNTEAFF
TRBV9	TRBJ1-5	CASSVDGGHQPQHF
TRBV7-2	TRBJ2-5	CASSPQGVGSRETQYF
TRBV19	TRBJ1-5	CASSRGQVNQPQHF
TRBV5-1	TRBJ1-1	CASRGIGTTEAFF
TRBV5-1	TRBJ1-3	CASSLRVGAAGNTIYF
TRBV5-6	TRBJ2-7	CASSLARLEEYF
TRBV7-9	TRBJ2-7	CASSRSGGIYEQYF
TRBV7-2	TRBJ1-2	CASSLGQNFYGYTF
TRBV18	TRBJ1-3	CATRGTEGNTIYF
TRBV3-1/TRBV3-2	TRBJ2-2	CASSQASQRGAQLFF
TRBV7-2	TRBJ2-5	CASTQGRMLRETQYF
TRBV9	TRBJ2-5	CASSRQETQYF
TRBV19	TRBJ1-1	CASRDRNTEAFF